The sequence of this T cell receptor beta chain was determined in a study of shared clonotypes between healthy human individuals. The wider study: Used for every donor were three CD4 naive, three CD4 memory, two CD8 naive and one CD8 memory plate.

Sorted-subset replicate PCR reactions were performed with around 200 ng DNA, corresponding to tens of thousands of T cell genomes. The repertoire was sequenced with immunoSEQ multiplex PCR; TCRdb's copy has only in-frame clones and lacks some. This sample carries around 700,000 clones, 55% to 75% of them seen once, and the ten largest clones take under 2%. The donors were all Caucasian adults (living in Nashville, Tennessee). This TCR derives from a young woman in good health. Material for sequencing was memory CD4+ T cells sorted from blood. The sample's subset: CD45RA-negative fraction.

The CDR3 is CATSRVASGGGDTQYF. For the CDR3, the DNA is TGTGCCACCAGCAGAGTTGCTAGCGGAGGGGGGGATACGCAGTATTTT. The rearrangement uses TRBV15 and TRBJ2-3, with a weak D call TRBD2 (7 bases). The CDR3 totals 16 residues. CDR1 LNHNV and CDR2 YYDKDF come from the germline V gene (reference sequence). The V end lost 1 base, the J end lost 6 bases, and 17 bases lay between the germline ends. The full variable domain, rest sourced from reference TRBV15 and TRBJ2-3, is DAMVIQNPRYQVTQFGKPVTLSCSQTLNHNVMYWYQQKSSQAPKLLFHYYDKDFNNEADTPDNFQSRRPNTSFCFLDIRSPGLGDTAMYLCATSRVASGGGDTQYFGPGTRLTVL.